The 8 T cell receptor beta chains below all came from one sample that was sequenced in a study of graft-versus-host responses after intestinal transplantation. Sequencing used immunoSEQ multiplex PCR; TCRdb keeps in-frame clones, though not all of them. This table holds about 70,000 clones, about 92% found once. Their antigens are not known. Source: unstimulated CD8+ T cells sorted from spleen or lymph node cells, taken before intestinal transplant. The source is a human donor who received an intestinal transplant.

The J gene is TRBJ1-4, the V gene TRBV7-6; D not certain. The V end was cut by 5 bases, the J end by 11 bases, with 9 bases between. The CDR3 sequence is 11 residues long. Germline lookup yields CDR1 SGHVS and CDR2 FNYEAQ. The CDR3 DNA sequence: TGTGCCAGCAGCCTAAGCGGTAAACTGTTTTTT. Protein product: CASSLSGKLFF.

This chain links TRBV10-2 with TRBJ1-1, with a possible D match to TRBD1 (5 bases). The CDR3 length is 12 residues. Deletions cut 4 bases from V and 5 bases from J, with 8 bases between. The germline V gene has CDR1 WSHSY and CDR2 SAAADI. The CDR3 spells CASSVGGTEAFF. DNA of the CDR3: TGCGCCAGCAGTGTGGGGGGTACTGAAGCTTTCTTT.

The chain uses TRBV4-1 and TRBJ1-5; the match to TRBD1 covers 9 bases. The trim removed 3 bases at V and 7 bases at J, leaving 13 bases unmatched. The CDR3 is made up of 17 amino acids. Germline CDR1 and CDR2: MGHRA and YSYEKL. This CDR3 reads CASSQQLRDRESQPQHF. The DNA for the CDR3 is TGCGCCAGCAGCCAGCAGCTCCGGGACAGGGAGTCCCAGCCCCAGCATTTT.

The CDR3 loop reads CASSTGSQPQHF. In nucleotides, the CDR3 is TGTGCCAGCAGCACAGGAAGTCAGCCCCAGCATTTT. J is TRBJ1-5 and V is TRBV9, with D maybe TRBD1 (5 bases). V lost 4 bases and J 6 bases, leaving 8 bases between the germline ends. This CDR3 spans 12 amino acids. Germline assignment: CDR1 SGDLS and CDR2 YYNGEE.

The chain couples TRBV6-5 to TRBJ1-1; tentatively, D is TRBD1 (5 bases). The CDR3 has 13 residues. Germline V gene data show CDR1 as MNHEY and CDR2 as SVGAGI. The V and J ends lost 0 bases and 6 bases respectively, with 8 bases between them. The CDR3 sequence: CASSYSGGAEAFF. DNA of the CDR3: TGTGCCAGCAGTTACTCTGGGGGGGCTGAAGCTTTCTTT.

Written as DNA, the CDR3 is TGTGCCAGCAGCTTAGTATGGGGGGGCAACAATCAGCCCCAGCATTTT. This translates into CASSLVWGGNNQPQHF. This rearrangement joins TRBV7-8 to TRBJ1-5, with a weak D call TRBD1 (6 bases). Per the germline V gene, CDR1 is SGHVS and CDR2 is FQNEAQ. Trimming removed 1 base at V and 3 bases at J, with 13 bases between. The CDR3 is made up of 16 amino acids.

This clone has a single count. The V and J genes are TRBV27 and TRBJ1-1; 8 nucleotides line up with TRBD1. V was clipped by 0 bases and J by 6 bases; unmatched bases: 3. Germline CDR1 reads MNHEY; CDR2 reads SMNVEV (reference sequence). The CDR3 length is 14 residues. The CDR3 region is CASSLSGTGPEAFF. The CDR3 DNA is TGTGCCAGCAGTTTATCAGGGACAGGTCCTGAAGCTTTCTTT.

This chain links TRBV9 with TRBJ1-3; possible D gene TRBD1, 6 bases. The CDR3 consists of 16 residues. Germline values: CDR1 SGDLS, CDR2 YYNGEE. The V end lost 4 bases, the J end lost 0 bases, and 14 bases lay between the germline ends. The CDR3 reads CASSTPGQPSGNTIYF. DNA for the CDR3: TGTGCCAGCAGCACCCCTGGACAGCCCTCTGGAAACACCATATATTTT.